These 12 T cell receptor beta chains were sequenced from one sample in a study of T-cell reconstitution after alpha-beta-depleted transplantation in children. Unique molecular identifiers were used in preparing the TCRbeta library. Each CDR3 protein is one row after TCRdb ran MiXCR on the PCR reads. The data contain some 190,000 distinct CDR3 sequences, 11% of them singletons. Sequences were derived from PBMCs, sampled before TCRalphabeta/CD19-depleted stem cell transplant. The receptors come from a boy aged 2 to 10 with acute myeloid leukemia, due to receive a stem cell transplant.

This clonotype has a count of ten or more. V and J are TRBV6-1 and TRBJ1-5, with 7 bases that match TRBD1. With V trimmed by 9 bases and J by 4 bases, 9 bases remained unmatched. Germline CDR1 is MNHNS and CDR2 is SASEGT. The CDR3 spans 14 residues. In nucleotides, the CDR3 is TGTGCCAGTAAAACAGGGGCTGGGAATCAGCCCCAGCATTTT. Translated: CASKTGAGNQPQHF.

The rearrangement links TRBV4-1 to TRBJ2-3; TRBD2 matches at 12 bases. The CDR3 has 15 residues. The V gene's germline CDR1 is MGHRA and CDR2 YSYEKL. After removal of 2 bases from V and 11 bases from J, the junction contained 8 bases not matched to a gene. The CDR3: CASSQRASGREGQYF. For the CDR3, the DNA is TGCGCCAGCAGCCAACGGGCTAGCGGGAGGGAAGGGCAGTATTTT.

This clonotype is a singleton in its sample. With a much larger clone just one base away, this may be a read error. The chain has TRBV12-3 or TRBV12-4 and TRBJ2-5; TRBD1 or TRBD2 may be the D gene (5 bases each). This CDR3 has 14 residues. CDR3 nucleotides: TGTGCCAGCAGTTTCGAGGGACGACAAGAGACCCGGTACTTC. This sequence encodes CASSFEGRQETRYF.

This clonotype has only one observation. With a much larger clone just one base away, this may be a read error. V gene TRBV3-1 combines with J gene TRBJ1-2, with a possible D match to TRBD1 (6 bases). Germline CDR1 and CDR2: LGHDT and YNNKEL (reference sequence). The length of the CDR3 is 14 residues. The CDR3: CASSQDKTGYGYPF. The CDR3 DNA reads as TGTGCCAGCAGCCAAGATAAAACAGGGTATGGCTACCCCTTC.

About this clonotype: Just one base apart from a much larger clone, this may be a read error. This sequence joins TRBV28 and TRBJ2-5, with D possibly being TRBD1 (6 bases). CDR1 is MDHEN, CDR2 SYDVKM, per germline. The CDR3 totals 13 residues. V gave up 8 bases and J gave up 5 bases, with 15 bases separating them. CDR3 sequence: CASLIQGHETQYF. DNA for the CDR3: TGTGCCAGCTTAATACAGGGCCATGAGACCCAGTACTTC.

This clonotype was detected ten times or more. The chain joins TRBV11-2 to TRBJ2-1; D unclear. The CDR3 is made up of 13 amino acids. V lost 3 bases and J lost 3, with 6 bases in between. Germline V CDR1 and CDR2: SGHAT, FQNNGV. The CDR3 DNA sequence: TGTGCCAGCAGCTTCGCTAGCTACAATGAGCAGTTCTTC. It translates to CASSFASYNEQFF.

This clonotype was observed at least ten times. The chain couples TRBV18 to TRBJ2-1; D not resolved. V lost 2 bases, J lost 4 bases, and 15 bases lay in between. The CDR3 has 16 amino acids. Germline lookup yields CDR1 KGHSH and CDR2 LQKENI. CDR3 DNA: TGTGCCAGCTCACCAGGTGCGGCACAAAATTACAATGAGCAGTTCTTC. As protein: CASSPGAAQNYNEQFF.

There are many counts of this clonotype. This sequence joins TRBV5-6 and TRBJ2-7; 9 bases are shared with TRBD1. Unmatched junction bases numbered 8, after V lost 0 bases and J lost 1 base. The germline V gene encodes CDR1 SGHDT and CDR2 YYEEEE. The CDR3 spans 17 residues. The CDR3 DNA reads TGTGCCAGCAGCTTGGAATTGGACAGGGGCCAATCCTACGAGCAGTACGTC. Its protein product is CASSLELDRGQSYEQYV.

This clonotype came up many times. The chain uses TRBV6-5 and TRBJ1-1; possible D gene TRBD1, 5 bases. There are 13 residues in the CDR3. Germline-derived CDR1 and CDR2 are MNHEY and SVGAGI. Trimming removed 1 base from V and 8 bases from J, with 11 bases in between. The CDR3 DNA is TGTGCCAGCAGTTACTATCAAGGACACGAAGCTTTCTTT. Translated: CASSYYQGHEAFF.

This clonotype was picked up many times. The DNA of the CDR3 is TGTGCCAGCAGCCCTTTGATGGCCGGGGAGCTGTTTTTT. Protein product: CASSPLMAGELFF. V is TRBV11-2 and J is TRBJ2-2; D call uncertain. V lost 5 bases and J 6 bases, leaving 10 bases between the germline ends. Germline V lookup: CDR1 SGHAT, CDR2 FQNNGV. This CDR3 region has 13 residues.

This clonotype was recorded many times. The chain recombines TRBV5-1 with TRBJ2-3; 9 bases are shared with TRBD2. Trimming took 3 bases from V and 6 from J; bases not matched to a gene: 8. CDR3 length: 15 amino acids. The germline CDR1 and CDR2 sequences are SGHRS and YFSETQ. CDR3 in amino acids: CASSSRAGGPDTQYF. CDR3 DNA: TGCGCCAGCAGCTCCAGGGCGGGAGGGCCGGATACGCAGTATTTT.

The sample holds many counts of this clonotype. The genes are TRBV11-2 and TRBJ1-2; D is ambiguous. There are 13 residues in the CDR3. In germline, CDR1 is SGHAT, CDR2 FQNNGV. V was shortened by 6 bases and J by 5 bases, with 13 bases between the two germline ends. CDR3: CASSPSGIYGYTF. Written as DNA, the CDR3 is TGTGCCAGCAGTCCGTCTGGGATTTATGGCTACACCTTC.